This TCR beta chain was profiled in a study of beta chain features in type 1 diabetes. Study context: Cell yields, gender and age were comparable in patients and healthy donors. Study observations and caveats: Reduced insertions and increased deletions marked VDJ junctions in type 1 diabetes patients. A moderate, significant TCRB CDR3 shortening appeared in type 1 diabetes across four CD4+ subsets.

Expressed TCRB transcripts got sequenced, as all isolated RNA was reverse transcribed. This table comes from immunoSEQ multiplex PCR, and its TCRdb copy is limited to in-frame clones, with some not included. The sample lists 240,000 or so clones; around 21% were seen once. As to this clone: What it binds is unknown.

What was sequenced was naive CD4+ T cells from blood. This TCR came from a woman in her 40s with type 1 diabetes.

The CDR3 nucleotides are TGTGCCAGCAGTTACTCTACAGGGTCTGGCGAGCAGTTCTTC. Amino acids: CASSYSTGSGEQFF. The J gene is TRBJ2-1, the V gene TRBV6-5; D might be TRBD1 (6 bases). The CDR3 has 14 amino acids. V lost 0 bases, J lost 10 bases, and 13 bases lay in between. Germline V gene sequence: CDR1 MNHEY, CDR2 SVGAGI.